This TCR beta chain was recovered during a study of blood T cell repertoires in COVID-19. The overall study: T cells, B-cell-depleted T cells, or PBMCs provided the cDNA or gDNA that served as material.

Participant age was roughly 18 to 89 years, and participants resided in fewer than 25 US areas. Participant reports of clinical history set cohort assignment. Generated by immunoSEQ multiplex PCR, the TCRdb table keeps only in-frame clones and is missing some. The sample contains 280,000 or so clones, around 85% of which appear only once. V dropped 1 base and J dropped 2 bases, with 14 bases sitting between them. Germline V lookup: CDR1 MGHRA, CDR2 YSYEKL. The CDR3 contains 17 residues. The TCR originated in a woman aged 45-60 years who had recovered from COVID-19. The V gene is TRBV4-1, the J gene TRBJ1-4; D is perhaps TRBD1 (5 bases). The material sequenced was PBMCs or T cells enriched from blood (not recorded which). CDR3 nucleotides: TGCGCCAGCAGCCAAGGCGTCGGGGGGACGACTAATGAAAAACTGTTTTTT. Its translation is CASSQGVGGTTNEKLFF.